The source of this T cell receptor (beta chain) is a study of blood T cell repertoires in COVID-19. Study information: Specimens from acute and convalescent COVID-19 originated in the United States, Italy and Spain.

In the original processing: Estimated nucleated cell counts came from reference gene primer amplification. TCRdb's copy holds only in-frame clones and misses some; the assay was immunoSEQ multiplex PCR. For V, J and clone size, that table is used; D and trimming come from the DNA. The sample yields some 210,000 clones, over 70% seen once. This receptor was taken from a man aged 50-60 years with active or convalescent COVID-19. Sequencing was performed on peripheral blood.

CDR3 protein: CASHRDANYGYTF. CDR3 sequence (DNA): TGTGCCAGCCACAGGGACGCTAACTATGGCTACACCTTC. The V call is TRBV6-5, the J call TRBJ1-2, with D perhaps matching TRBD1 (6 bases). Trimming took off 8 bases at V and 0 bases at J, with 10 bases between the two ends. The CDR3 loop spans 13 amino acids. From germline, CDR1 is MNHEY and CDR2 SVGAGI.